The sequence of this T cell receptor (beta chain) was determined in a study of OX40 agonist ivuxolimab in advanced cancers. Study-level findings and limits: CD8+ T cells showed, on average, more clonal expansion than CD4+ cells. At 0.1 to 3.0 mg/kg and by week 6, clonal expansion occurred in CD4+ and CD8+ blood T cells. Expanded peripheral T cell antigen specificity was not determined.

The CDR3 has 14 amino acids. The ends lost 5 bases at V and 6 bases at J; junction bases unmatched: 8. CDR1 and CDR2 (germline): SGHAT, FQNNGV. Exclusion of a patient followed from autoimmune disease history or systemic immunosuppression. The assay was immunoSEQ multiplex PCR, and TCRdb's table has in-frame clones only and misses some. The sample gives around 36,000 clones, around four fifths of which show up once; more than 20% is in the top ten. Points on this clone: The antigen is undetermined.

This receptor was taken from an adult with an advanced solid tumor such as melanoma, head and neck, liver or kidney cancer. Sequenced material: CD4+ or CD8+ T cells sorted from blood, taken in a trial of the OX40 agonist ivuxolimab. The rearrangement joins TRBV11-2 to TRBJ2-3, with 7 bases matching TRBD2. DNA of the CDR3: TGTGCCAGCAGCGAGAGTCCCGGGGGGGATACGCAGTATTTT. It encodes CASSESPGGDTQYF.